The TCR beta chain under discussion was sequenced for a study of CD4 T cells in relation to SARS-CoV-2 and coronaviruses. Study-wide background: ViraFEST: approximately 10-day antigen culture of PBMCs, then TCR beta CDR3 sequencing.

As for this clone: Its antigen is not identified.

TCRdb's table, derived via immunoSEQ multiplex PCR, lists solely in-frame clones and lacks some. The sample yields around 25,000 clones, around 80% seen once. The unexposed donors gave CD4+ T cells in about 2011-2018, prior to COVID-19. Isolation of CD4+ T cells took place after around 11 days in culture. Germline assignment: CDR1 SGHRS and CDR2 YFSETQ. The CDR3 spans 16 residues. J gave up 5 bases and V 4 bases, and 13 bases lay outside the gene matches. The rearrangement links TRBV5-1 to TRBJ2-5; 8 nucleotides agree with TRBD2. This receptor was taken from a human donor in good health. Sequenced material: CD4+ T cells from PBMCs, cultured in vitro. The CDR3 region is CASSPGLAAVAETQYF. DNA for the CDR3: TGCGCCAGCAGCCCAGGACTAGCAGCGGTCGCTGAGACCCAGTACTTC.